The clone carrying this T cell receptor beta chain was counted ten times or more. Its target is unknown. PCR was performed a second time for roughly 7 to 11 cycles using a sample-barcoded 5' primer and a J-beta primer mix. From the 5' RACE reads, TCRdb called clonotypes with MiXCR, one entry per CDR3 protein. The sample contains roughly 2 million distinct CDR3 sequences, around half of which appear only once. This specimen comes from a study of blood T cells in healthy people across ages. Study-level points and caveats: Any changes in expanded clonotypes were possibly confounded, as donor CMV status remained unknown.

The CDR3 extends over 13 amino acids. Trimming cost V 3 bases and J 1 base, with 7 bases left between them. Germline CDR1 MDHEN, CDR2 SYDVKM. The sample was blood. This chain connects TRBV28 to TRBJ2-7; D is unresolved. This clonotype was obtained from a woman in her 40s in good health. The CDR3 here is CASSFGNSYEQYF. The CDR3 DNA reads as TGTGCCAGCAGTTTTGGGAATTCCTACGAGCAGTACTTC.